This TCR beta chain was retrieved from a study of shared clonotypes between healthy human individuals. Whole-study context: The study enrolled two women and a few men aged 18 to 49.

The CDR3 contains 18 residues. V lost 4 bases to trimming and J lost 2 bases, with 19 bases between them. Germline lookup yields CDR1 SGDLS and CDR2 YYNGEE. Sequenced by immunoSEQ multiplex PCR; TCRdb stores in-frame clones only, minus some. The repertoire includes about 2.1 million clones, around 95% of them detected once, and more than 1.5% sits in the top ten. Notes on the study in general: Across subsets, estimated richness was generally greater for naive than for memory populations.

A word on this clone: Its antigen is not known.

It was CD45RO-negative cells, positively selected for CCR7, that made up naive CD8 cells, with terminally differentiated effector memory CD45RA+ cells excluded. The clonotype originates from a young man in good health. Some clones in this sample may be carry-over from other donors' samples. The specimen sequenced was naive CD8+ T cells from PBMCs. This chain links TRBV9 with TRBJ2-6; perhaps TRBD1 as D (5 bases). DNA of the CDR3: TGTGCCAGCAGCTATTCTCGGACCCGACAGACTGGGGCCAACGTCCTGACTTTC. Amino acids: CASSYSRTRQTGANVLTF.